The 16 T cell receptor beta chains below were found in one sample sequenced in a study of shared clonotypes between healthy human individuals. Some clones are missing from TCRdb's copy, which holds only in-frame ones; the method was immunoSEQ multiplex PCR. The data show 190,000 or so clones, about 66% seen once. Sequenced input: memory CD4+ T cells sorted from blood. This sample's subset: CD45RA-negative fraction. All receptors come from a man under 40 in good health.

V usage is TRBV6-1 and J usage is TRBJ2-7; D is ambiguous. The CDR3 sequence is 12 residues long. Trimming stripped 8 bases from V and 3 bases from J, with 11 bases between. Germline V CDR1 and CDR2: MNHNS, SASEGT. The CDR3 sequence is CASGQGFYEQYF. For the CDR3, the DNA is TGTGCCAGCGGTCAAGGCTTCTACGAGCAGTACTTC.

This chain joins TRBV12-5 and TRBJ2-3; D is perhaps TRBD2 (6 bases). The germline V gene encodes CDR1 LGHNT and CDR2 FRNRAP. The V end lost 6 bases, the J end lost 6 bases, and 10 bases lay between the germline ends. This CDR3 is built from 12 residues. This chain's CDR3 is CASGPRGDTQYF. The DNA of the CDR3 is TGTGCTAGTGGCCCTCGGGGGGATACGCAGTATTTT.

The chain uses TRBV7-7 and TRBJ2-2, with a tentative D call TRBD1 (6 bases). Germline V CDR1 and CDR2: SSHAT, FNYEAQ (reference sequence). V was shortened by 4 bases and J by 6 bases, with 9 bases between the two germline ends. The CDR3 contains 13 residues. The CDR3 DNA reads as TGTGCCAGCAGCTCGGACAGCCCCGGGGAGCTGTTTTTT. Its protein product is CASSSDSPGELFF.

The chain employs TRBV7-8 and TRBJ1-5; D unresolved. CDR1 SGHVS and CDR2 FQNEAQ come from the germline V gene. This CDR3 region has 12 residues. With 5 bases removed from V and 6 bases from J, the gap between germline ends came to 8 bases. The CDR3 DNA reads TGTGCCAGCAGCCCTTTCGGTCAGCCCCAGCATTTT. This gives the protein CASSPFGQPQHF.

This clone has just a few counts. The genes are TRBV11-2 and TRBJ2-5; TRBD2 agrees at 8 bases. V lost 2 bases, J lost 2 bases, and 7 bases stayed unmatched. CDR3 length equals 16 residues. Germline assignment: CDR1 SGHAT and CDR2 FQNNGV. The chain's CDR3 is CASSLTLAEAQETQYF. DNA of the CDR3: TGTGCCAGCAGCTTAACACTAGCGGAGGCTCAAGAGACCCAGTACTTC.

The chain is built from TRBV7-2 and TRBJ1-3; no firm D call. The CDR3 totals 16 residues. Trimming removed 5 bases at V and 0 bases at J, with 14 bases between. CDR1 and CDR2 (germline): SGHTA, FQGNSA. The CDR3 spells CASSPLGINSGNTIYF. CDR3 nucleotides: TGTGCCAGCAGCCCCCTCGGGATCAACTCTGGAAACACCATATATTTT.

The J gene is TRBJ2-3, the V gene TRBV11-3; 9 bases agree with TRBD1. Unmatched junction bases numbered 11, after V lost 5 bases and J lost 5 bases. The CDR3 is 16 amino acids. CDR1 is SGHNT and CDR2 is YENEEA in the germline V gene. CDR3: CASSISTGGKIDTQYF. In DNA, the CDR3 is TGTGCCAGCAGCATCTCGACAGGGGGGAAGATAGATACGCAGTATTTT. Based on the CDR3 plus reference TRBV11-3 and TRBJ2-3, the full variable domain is EAGVVQSPRYKIIEKKQPVAFWCNPISGHNTLYWYLQNLGQGPELLIRYENEEAVDDSQLPKDRFSAERLKGVDSTLKIQPAELGDSAVYLCASSISTGGKIDTQYFGPGTRLTVL.

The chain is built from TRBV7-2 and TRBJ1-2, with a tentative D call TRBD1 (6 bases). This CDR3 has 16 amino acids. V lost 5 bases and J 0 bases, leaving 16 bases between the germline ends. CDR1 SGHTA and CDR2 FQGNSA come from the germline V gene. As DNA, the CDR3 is TGTGCCAGCAGCCAAACTCTACAGGGAGCTAACTATGGCTACACCTTC. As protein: CASSQTLQGANYGYTF.

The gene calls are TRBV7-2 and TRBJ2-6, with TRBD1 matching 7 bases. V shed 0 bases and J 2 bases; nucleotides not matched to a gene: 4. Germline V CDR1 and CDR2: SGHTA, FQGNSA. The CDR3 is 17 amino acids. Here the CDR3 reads CASSLAITGAGANVLTF. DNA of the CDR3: TGTGCCAGCAGCTTAGCGATAACAGGGGCTGGGGCCAACGTCCTGACTTTC.

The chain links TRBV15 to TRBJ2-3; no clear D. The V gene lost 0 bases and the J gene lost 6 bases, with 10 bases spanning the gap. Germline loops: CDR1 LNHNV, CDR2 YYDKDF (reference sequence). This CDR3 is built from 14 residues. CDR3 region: CATSRDRLRDTQYF. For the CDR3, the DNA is TGTGCCACCAGCAGAGACAGGTTGCGGGATACGCAGTATTTT. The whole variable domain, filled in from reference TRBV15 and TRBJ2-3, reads DAMVIQNPRYQVTQFGKPVTLSCSQTLNHNVMYWYQQKSSQAPKLLFHYYDKDFNNEADTPDNFQSRRPNTSFCFLDIRSPGLGDTAMYLCATSRDRLRDTQYFGPGTRLTVL.

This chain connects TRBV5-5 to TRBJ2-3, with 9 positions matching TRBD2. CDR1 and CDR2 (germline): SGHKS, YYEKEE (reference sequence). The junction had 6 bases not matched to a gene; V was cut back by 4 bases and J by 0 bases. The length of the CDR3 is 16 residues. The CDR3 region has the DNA TGTGCCAGCAGCGGACGACTAGCGGCTAGCACAGATACGCAGTATTTT. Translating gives CASSGRLAASTDTQYF.

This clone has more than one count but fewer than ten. In DNA form, the CDR3 reads TGTGCCAACTTCGACAGGGAAAGGAACGAGCAGTACTTC. Translating it yields CANFDRERNEQYF. The gene calls are TRBV28 and TRBJ2-7; 7 bases fit TRBD1. Germline lookup yields CDR1 MDHEN and CDR2 SYDVKM. V lost 10 bases, J lost 5 bases, and 11 bases stayed unmatched. The CDR3 is made up of 13 amino acids. Full variable domain (remainder filled in from reference TRBV28 and TRBJ2-7): DVKVTQSSRYLVKRTGEKVFLECVQDMDHENMFWYRQDPGLGLRLIYFSYDVKMKEKGDIPEGYSVSREKKERFSLILESASTNQTSMYLCANFDRERNEQYFGPGTRLTVT.

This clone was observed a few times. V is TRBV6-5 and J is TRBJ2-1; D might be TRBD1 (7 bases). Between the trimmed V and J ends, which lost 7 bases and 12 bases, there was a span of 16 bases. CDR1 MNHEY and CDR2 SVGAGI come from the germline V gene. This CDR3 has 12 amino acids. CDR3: CASNRQGGRQFF. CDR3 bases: TGTGCCAGCAACCGACAGGGAGGAAGGCAGTTCTTC.

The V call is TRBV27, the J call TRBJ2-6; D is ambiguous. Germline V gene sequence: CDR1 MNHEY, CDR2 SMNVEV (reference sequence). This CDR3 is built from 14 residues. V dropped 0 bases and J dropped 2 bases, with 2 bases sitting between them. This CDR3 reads CASSLSPGANVLTF. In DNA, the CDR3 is TGTGCCAGCAGTTTATCCCCTGGGGCCAACGTCCTGACTTTC.

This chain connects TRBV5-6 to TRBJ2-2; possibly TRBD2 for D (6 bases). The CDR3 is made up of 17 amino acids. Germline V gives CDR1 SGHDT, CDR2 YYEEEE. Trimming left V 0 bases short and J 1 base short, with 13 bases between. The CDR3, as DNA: TGTGCCAGCAGCTTGGTAATGTGGGGACTGAACACCGGGGAGCTGTTTTTT. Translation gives CASSLVMWGLNTGELFF.

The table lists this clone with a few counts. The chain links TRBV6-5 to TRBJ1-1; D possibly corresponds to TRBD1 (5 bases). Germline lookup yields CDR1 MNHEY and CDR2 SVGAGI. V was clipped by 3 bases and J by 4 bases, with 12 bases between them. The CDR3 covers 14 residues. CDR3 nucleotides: TGTGCCAGCAGTTATAGGGGTCGGAGCACTGAAGCTTTCTTT. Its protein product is CASSYRGRSTEAFF.